These 16 T cell receptor beta chains share one sample of origin, sequenced in a study of T cells in Graves' hyperthyroidism and ophthalmopathy (dated 2019 in TCRdb). To prepare the library, multiplex PCR was applied. The sequencer was an Illumina HiSeq 2000. The TCR beta CDR3 regions were amplified from RNA transcripts. For the first round of RT-PCR on the TCR CDR3, the HTBI primer set was used together with the Qiagen OneStep RT-PCR kit. TCRdb passed the public sequencing reads through fastp at Q25 and MiXCR, retaining productive beta sequences. Each entry merges the rows of one CDR3 protein and shows their most common DNA and genes. The sample table holds 600,000 or so distinct CDR3 sequences, of which approximately 14% were seen once. The ten largest clonotypes hold around 12% of the sample. Source material: blood. The receptors shown here come from a woman aged 50 to 60 with Graves' ophthalmopathy.

The gene calls are TRBV13 and TRBJ1-2; TRBD1 might be the D (5 bases). Trimming shortened V by 4 bases and J by 3 bases, and 12 bases separated the two germline ends. Germline loops: CDR1 PRHDT, CDR2 FYEKMQ (reference sequence). The CDR3 runs 14 residues. The CDR3 region is CASSSRTSYYGYTF. CDR3 in DNA: TGTGCCAGCAGCTCGAGGACATCCTACTATGGCTACACCTTC.

This chain joins TRBV27 and TRBJ1-2, with D unclear. Between the trimmed V and J ends, which lost 5 bases and 2 bases, there was a span of 9 bases. This CDR3 has 13 amino acids. CDR1 and CDR2 from the germline V gene are MNHEY and SMNVEV (reference sequence). The CDR3 region is CASSTRTNYGYTF. The CDR3 DNA follows: TGTGCCAGCAGTACACGTACGAACTATGGCTACACCTTC.

This clonotype was counted a few times. The chain employs TRBV2 and TRBJ2-2; either TRBD1 or TRBD2 may supply D (6 bases each). This CDR3 is built from 15 residues. Germline V gene sequence: CDR1 SNHLY, CDR2 FYNNEI. Trimming left V 5 bases short and J 6 bases short, with 16 bases between. Written as DNA, the CDR3 is TGTGCCAGCAGTCCAAGGGGGGTGATCGCCGGGGAGCTGTTTTTT. This gives the protein CASSPRGVIAGELFF. The entire variable domain, with the rest obtained from reference TRBV2 and TRBJ2-2, is as follows: EPEVTQTPSHQVTQMGQEVILRCVPISNHLYFYWYRQILGQKVEFLVSFYNNEISEKSEIFDDQFSVERPDGSNFTLKIRSTKLEDSAMYFCASSPRGVIAGELFFGEGSRLTVL.

This clonotype was observed a handful of times. The V call is TRBV29-1, the J call TRBJ1-1; no definite D call. V lost 4 bases, J lost 4 bases, and 13 bases lay in between. The CDR3 has 13 amino acids. Germline V gives CDR1 SQVTM, CDR2 ANQGSEA. The CDR3 DNA reads as TGCAGCGTTGTTCCCGGGGATACCACTGAAGCTTTCTTT. Protein sequence: CSVVPGDTTEAFF.

This clonotype was found a few times. The V and J genes are TRBV25-1 and TRBJ2-7; TRBD2 aligns across 11 bases. The CDR3 covers 14 residues. Germline V gene lookup returns CDR1 MGHDK and CDR2 SYGVNS. Trimming at V came to 8 bases and at J to 0 bases, leaving 3 bases not matched to a gene. The CDR3 region is CASLGLADSYEQYF. CDR3 sequence (DNA): TGTGCCAGCCTGGGACTAGCGGACTCCTACGAGCAGTACTTC.

This chain joins TRBV30 and TRBJ2-7, with D hard to call. The CDR3 is made up of 14 amino acids. The V gene's germline CDR1 is GTSNPN and CDR2 SVGIG (reference sequence). The V gene lost 4 bases and the J gene lost 5 bases, with 18 bases spanning the gap. In DNA form, the CDR3 reads TGTGCCTGGAAAACACTCGCGGACCTGGACGAGCAGTACTTC. Translating gives CAWKTLADLDEQYF.

The rearrangement joins TRBV25-1 to TRBJ2-2; TRBD1 is a possible D gene (6 bases). This CDR3 is 19 amino acids long. The germline V gene has CDR1 MGHDK and CDR2 SYGVNS. Trimming took off 2 bases at V and 6 bases at J, with 25 bases between the two ends. The CDR3 sequence is CASSELGSDRLVFPGELFF. CDR3 in DNA: TGTGCCAGCAGTGAACTAGGCTCGGACAGACTTGTATTCCCCGGGGAGCTGTTTTTT.

This clonotype has at least ten counts. The chain has TRBV15 and TRBJ2-7; either TRBD1 or TRBD2 may fit D (5 bases each). The CDR3 sequence is 16 residues long. The V gene lost 5 bases and the J gene lost 2 bases, with 19 bases spanning the gap. From germline, CDR1 is LNHNV and CDR2 YYDKDF (reference sequence). As DNA, the CDR3 is TGTGCCACCAGCGATACGATACGGGGCCCTACCTACGAGCAGTACTTC. This codes for CATSDTIRGPTYEQYF. Full variable domain (outside the CDR3, taken from reference TRBV15 and TRBJ2-7): DAMVIQNPRYQVTQFGKPVTLSCSQTLNHNVMYWYQQKSSQAPKLLFHYYDKDFNNEADTPDNFQSRRPNTSFCFLDIRSPGLGDTAMYLCATSDTIRGPTYEQYFGPGTRLTVT.

This clonotype has at least ten counts. V and J are TRBV29-1 and TRBJ2-3; D unclear. V dropped 4 bases and J dropped 5 bases, with 13 bases sitting between them. CDR1 is SQVTM and CDR2 is ANQGSEA in the germline V gene. The CDR3 consists of 13 residues. CDR3 sequence reads: CSVAPHGEDTQYF. CDR3 DNA sequence: TGCAGCGTTGCCCCCCATGGAGAAGATACGCAGTATTTT.

The chain carries TRBV11-2 and TRBJ2-6; D is unresolved. V was pared by 5 bases and J by 0 bases, with 17 bases between. Germline V CDR1 and CDR2: SGHAT, FQNNGV. This CDR3 has 18 amino acids. This CDR3 reads CASSQDLSQSSGANVLTF. As DNA, the CDR3 is TGTGCCAGCAGCCAAGATCTCTCACAGAGCTCTGGGGCCAACGTCCTGACTTTC.

The table lists this clonotype with many counts. The V and J genes are TRBV6-1 and TRBJ1-5; D perhaps matches TRBD1 (5 bases). V was cut by 5 bases and J by 3 bases, with 20 bases left in between. CDR1 MNHNS and CDR2 SASEGT come from the germline V gene. The CDR3 covers 17 residues. DNA of the CDR3: TGTGCCAGCAGTCGTACAAGTGGACGGGGGAACAATCAGCCCCAGCATTTT. Translation: CASSRTSGRGNNQPQHF.

This clonotype showed up many times. The rearrangement uses TRBV12-3 or TRBV12-4 and TRBJ2-2; TRBD1 matches at 7 bases. The CDR3 has 16 residues. V lost 5 bases, J lost 6 bases, and 12 bases stayed unmatched. The CDR3 loop reads CASSPDRVELAGELFF. DNA for the CDR3: TGTGCCAGCAGTCCCGACAGGGTTGAGTTAGCCGGGGAGCTGTTTTTT.

This chain's CDR3 is CASSLRGVGAQPQHF. As DNA, the CDR3 is TGTGCCAGCAGCCTCAGGGGTGTGGGGGCTCAGCCCCAGCATTTT. This sequence joins TRBV5-6 and TRBJ1-5; D is perhaps TRBD1 (6 bases). Germline V CDR1 and CDR2: SGHDT, YYEEEE. The CDR3 consists of 15 residues. The V and J ends lost 4 bases and 6 bases respectively, with 17 bases between them. The variable domain in full, completed from reference TRBV5-6 and TRBJ1-5, reads DAGVTQSPTHLIKTRGQQVTLRCSPKSGHDTVSWYQQALGQGPQFIFQYYEEEERQRGNFPDRFSGHQFPNYSSELNVNALLLGDSALYLCASSLRGVGAQPQHFGDGTRLSIL.

This clonotype was recorded a few times. This chain links TRBV19 with TRBJ1-5; no clear D. Trimming took off 8 bases at V and 0 bases at J, with 11 bases between the two ends. CDR1 is LNHDA and CDR2 is SQIVND in the germline V gene (reference sequence). The CDR3 is made up of 14 amino acids. The DNA of the CDR3 is TGTGCCAGTCAAGACGGATATAGCAATCAGCCCCAGCATTTT. The encoded protein is CASQDGYSNQPQHF.

This clonotype showed up just a few times. The gene calls are TRBV4-2 and TRBJ2-3, with 12 bases aligning to TRBD2. Germline CDR1 reads LGHNA; CDR2 reads YNFKEQ. This CDR3 spans 17 amino acids. With 3 bases clipped from V and 0 bases from J, the junction kept 4 bases outside the gene matches. The CDR3 spells CASSQQTSGGSTDTQYF. The CDR3, as DNA: TGTGCCAGCAGCCAGCAGACTAGCGGGGGAAGCACAGATACGCAGTATTTT.

The chain couples TRBV19 to TRBJ2-3; D possibly corresponds to TRBD1 (7 bases). The V end lost 3 bases, the J end lost 4 bases, and 8 bases lay between the germline ends. The CDR3 covers 13 residues. The V gene's germline CDR1 is LNHDA and CDR2 SQIVND (reference sequence). The CDR3 nucleotides are TGTGCCAGTAGTATCAGGGGGGCAGATACGCAGTATTTT. It specifies CASSIRGADTQYF.